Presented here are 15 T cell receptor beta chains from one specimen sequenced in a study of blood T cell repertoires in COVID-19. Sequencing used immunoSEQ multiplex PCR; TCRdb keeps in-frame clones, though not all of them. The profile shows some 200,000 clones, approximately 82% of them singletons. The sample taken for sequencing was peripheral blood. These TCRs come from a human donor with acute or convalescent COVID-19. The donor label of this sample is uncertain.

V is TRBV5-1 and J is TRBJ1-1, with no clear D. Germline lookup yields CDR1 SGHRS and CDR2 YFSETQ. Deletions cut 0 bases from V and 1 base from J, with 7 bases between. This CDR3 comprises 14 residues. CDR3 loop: CASSLDSSNTEAFF. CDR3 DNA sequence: TGCGCCAGCAGCTTGGACAGCTCGAACACTGAAGCTTTCTTT.

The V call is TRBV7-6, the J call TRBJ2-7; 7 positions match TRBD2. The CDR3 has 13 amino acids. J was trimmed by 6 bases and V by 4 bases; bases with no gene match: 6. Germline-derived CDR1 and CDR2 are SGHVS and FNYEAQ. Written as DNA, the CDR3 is TGTGCCAGCAGCTCCAGACTAGCAACCGAGCAGTACTTC. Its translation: CASSSRLATEQYF. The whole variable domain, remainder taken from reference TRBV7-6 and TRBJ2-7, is GAGVSQSPRYKVTKRGQDVALRCDPISGHVSLYWYRQALGQGPEFLTYFNYEAQQDKSGLPNDRFSAERPEGSISTLTIQRTEQRDSAMYRCASSSRLATEQYFGPGTRLTVT.

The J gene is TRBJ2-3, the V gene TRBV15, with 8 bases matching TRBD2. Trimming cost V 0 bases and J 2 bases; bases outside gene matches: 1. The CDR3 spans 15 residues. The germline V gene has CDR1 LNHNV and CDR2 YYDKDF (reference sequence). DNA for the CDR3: TGTGCCACCAGCAGAGAGGGACTAGACACAGATACGCAGTATTTT. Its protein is CATSREGLDTDTQYF.

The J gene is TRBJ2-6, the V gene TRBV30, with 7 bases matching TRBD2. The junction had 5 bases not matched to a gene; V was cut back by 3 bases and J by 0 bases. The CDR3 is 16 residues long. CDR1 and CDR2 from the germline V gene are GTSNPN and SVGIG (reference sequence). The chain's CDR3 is CAWRVRGVSGANVLTF. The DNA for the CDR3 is TGTGCCTGGAGGGTTCGGGGGGTCTCTGGGGCCAACGTCCTGACTTTC.

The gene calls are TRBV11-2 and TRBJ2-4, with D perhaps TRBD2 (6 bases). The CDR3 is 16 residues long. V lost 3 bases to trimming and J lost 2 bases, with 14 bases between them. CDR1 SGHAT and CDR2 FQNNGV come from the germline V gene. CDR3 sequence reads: CASSFGGSWTKNIQYF. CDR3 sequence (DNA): TGTGCCAGCAGCTTTGGGGGGTCATGGACCAAAAACATTCAGTACTTC.

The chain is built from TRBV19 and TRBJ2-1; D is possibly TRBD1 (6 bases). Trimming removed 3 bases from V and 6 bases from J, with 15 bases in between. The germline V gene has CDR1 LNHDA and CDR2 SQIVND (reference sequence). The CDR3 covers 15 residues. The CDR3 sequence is CASSIRGPGGNEQFF. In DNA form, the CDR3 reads TGTGCCAGTAGTATCAGGGGTCCTGGGGGCAATGAGCAGTTCTTC.

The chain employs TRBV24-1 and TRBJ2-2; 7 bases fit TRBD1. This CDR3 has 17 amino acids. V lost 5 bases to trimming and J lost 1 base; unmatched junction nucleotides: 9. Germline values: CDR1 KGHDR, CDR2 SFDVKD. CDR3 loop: CATSVTGAKMNTGELFF. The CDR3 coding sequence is TGTGCCACCAGTGTAACAGGGGCGAAGATGAACACCGGGGAGCTGTTTTTT.

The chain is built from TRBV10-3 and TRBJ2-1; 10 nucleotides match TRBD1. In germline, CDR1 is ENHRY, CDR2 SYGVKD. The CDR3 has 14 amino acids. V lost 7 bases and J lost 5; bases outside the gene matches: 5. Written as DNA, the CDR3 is TGTGCCATCAAGGGACAGGGGAGTGACAATGAGCAGTTCTTC. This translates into CAIKGQGSDNEQFF.

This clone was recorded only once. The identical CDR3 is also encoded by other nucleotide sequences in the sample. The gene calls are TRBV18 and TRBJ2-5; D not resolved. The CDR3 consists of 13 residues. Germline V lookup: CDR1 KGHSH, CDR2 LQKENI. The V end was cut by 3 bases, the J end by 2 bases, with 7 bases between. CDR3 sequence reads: CASSPRQQETQYF. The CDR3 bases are TGTGCCAGCTCACCCCGACAACAAGAGACCCAGTACTTC.

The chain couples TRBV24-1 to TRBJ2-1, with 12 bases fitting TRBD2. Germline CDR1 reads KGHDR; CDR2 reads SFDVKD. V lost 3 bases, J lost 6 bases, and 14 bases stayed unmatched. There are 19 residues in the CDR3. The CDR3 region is CATSDPGLAGIRGGNEQFF. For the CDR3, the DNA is TGTGCCACCAGTGATCCTGGACTAGCGGGGATCAGGGGAGGCAATGAGCAGTTCTTC.

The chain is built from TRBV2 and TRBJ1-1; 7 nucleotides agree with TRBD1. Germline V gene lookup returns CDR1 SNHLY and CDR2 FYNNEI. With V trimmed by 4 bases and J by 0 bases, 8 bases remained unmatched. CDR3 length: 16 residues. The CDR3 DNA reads TGTGCCAGCAGTGTAGGGACAGTAAGATTGAACACTGAAGCTTTCTTT. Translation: CASSVGTVRLNTEAFF. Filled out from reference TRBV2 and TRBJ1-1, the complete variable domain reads EPEVTQTPSHQVTQMGQEVILRCVPISNHLYFYWYRQILGQKVEFLVSFYNNEISEKSEIFDDQFSVERPDGSNFTLKIRSTKLEDSAMYFCASSVGTVRLNTEAFFGQGTRLTVV.

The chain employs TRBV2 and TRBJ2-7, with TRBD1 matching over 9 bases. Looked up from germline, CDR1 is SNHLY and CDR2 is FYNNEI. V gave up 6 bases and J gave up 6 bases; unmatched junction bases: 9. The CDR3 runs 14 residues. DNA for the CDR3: TGTGCCAGCAGCGGGGGACAGGGTATTGGCGAGCAGTACTTC. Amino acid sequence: CASSGGQGIGEQYF. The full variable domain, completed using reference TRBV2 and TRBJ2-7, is EPEVTQTPSHQVTQMGQEVILRCVPISNHLYFYWYRQILGQKVEFLVSFYNNEISEKSEIFDDQFSVERPDGSNFTLKIRSTKLEDSAMYFCASSGGQGIGEQYFGPGTRLTVT.

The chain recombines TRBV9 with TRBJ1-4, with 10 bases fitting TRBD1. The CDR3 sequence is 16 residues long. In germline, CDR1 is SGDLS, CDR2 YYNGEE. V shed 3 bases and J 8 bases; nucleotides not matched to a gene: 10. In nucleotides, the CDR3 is TGTGCCAGCAGCGGGGGGACGGGACAGGGGTACGAAAAACTGTTTTTT. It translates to CASSGGTGQGYEKLFF.

The CDR3 reads CASQEGANQPQHF. The DNA for the CDR3 is TGTGCCAGCCAGGAGGGGGCCAATCAGCCCCAGCATTTT. The V call is TRBV12-3 or TRBV12-4, the J call TRBJ1-5; TRBD1 matches at 7 bases. CDR3 length: 13 residues. Trimming cost V 8 bases and J 3 bases; bases outside gene matches: 4.

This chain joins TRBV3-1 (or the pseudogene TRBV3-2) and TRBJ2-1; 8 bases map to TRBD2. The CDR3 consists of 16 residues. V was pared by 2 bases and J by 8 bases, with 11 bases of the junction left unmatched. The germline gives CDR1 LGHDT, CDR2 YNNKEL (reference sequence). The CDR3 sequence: CASSQPGGRAMDEQFF. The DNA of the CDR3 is TGTGCCAGCAGCCAACCGGGAGGGAGGGCGATGGATGAGCAGTTCTTC.